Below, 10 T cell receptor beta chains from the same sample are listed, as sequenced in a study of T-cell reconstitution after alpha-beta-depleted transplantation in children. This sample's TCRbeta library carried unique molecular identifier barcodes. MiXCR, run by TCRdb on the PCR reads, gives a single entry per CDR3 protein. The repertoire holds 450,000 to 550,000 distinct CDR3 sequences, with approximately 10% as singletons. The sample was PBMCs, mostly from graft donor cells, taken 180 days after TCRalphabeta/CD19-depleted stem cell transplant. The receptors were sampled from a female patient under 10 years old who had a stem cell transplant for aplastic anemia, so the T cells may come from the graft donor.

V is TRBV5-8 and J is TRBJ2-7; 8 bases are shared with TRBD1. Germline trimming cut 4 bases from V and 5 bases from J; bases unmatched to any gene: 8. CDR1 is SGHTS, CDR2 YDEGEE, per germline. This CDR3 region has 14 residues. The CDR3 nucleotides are TGTGCCAGCAGCGATGGACAGGGAAGCAACGAGCAGTACTTC. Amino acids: CASSDGQGSNEQYF.

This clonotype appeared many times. The CDR3: CASSWGTGMNYGYTF. DNA of the CDR3: TGTGCCAGCAGCTGGGGGACAGGGATGAACTATGGCTACACCTTC. The gene calls are TRBV7-9 and TRBJ1-2; 9 positions agree with TRBD1. The CDR3 extends over 15 amino acids. CDR1 is SEHNR and CDR2 is FQNEAQ in the germline V gene (reference sequence). Unmatched junction bases numbered 5, after V lost 4 bases and J lost 2 bases. Combining the CDR3 with reference TRBV7-9 and TRBJ1-2 gives the whole variable domain DTGVSQNPRHKITKRGQNVTFRCDPISEHNRLYWYRQTLGQGPEFLTYFQNEAQLEKSRLLSDRFSAERPKGSFSTLEIQRTEQGDSAMYLCASSWGTGMNYGYTFGSGTRLTVV.

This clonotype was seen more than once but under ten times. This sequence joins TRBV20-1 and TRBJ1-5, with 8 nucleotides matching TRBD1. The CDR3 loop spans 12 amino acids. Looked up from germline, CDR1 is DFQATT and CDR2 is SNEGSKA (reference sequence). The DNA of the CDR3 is TGCGGAGCTGGGCAGGGGGCTGGAGCCCAGCATTTT. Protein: CGAGQGAGAQHF.

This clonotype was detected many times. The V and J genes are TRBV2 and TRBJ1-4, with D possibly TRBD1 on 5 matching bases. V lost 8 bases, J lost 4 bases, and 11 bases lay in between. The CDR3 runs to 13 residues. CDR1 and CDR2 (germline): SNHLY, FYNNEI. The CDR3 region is CASVDRLNEKLFF. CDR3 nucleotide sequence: TGTGCCAGCGTTGACAGACTTAATGAAAAACTGTTTTTT.

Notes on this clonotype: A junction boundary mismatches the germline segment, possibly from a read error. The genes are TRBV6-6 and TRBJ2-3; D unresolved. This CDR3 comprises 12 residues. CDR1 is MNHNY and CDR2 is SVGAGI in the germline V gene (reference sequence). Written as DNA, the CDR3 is TGTGCCAGCAGGTACTACACAGATACGCAGTATTTT. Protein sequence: CASRYYTDTQYF.

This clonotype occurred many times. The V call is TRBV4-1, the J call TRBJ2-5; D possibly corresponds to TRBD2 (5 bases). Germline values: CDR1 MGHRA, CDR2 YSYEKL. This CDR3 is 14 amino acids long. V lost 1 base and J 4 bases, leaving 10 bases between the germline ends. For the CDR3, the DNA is TGCGCCAGCAGCCAAGGGGCAGGAGGAGAGACCCAGTACTTC. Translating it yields CASSQGAGGETQYF.

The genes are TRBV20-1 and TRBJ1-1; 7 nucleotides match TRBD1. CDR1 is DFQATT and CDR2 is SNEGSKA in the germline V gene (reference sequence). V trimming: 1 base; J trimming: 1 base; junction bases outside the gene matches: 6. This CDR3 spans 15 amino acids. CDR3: CSARGRQGTNTEAFF. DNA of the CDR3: TGCAGTGCTAGAGGTCGACAGGGTACGAACACTGAAGCTTTCTTT.

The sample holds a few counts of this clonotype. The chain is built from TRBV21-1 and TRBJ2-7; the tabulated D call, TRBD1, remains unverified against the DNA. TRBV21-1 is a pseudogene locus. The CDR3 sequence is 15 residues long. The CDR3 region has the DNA TGTGCCAGCAGCAAGGGACAGGAGAGCTCCTACGAGCAGTACGTC. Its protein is CASSKGQESSYEQYV.

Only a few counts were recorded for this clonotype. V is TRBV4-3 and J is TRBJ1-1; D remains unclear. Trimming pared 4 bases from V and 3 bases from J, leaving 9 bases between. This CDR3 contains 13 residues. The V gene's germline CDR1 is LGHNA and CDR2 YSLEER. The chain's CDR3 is CASSPTPYTEAFF. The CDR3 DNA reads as TGCGCCAGCAGCCCCACCCCGTACACTGAAGCTTTCTTT.

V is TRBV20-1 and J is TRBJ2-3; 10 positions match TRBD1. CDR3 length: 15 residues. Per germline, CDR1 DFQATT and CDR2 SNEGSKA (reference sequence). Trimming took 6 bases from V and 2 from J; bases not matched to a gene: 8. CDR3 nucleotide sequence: TGCAGTGCCTCACCCCGACAGGGGGCCACAGATACGCAGTATTTT. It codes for CSASPRQGATDTQYF.